The next 7 T cell receptor beta chains were all read from a single sample in a study of T cell responses to AZD1222 COVID-19 vaccine. Produced via immunoSEQ multiplex PCR; TCRdb's table is partial and in-frame only. The sample yields tens of thousands of clones, around 87% seen once. The sequencing used peripheral blood, collected on day 0 of MenACWY control vaccination. These receptor sequences come from an adult in good health.

The rearrangement links TRBV30 to TRBJ1-5; the D is unclear. CDR1 is GTSNPN and CDR2 is SVGIG in the germline V gene (reference sequence). The CDR3 has 12 amino acids. The germline V and J ends were trimmed by 0 bases and 4 bases, with 4 bases remaining between them. CDR3 region: CAWSVRNQPQHF. The CDR3 DNA follows: TGTGCCTGGAGTGTTCGAAATCAGCCCCAGCATTTT. Full variable domain (rest looked up from reference TRBV30 and TRBJ1-5): SQTIHQWPATLVQPVGSPLSLECTVEGTSNPNLYWYRQAAGRGLQLLFYSVGIGQISSEVPQNLSASRPQDRQFILSSKKLLLSDSGFYLCAWSVRNQPQHFGDGTRLSIL.

This sequence joins TRBV7-2 and TRBJ2-1; TRBD2 matches at 10 bases. Germline V gene sequence: CDR1 SGHTA, CDR2 FQGNSA. The CDR3 has 16 amino acids. J gave up 9 bases and V 1 base, and 9 bases lay outside the gene matches. In DNA, the CDR3 is TGTGCCAGCAGCTTAGTTGCTAGCGGGAGTGTAAGTGAGCAGTTCTTC. Translation: CASSLVASGSVSEQFF.

The CDR3 DNA sequence: TGTGCCAGCAGCTTTGGGGTTAATCAGCCCCAGCATTTT. Protein product: CASSFGVNQPQHF. The chain links TRBV7-6 to TRBJ1-5; D is uncertain. This CDR3 spans 13 amino acids. The germline gives CDR1 SGHVS, CDR2 FNYEAQ. The V end was cut by 3 bases, the J end by 4 bases, with 7 bases between. Together with reference TRBV7-6 and TRBJ1-5, the CDR3 gives the full variable domain: GAGVSQSPRYKVTKRGQDVALRCDPISGHVSLYWYRQALGQGPEFLTYFNYEAQQDKSGLPNDRFSAERPEGSISTLTIQRTEQRDSAMYRCASSFGVNQPQHFGDGTRLSIL.

The rearrangement joins TRBV11-2 to TRBJ2-5; TRBD2 agrees at 7 bases. With V trimmed by 3 bases and J by 6 bases, 4 bases remained unmatched. CDR3 length: 13 amino acids. Germline CDR1 SGHAT, CDR2 FQNNGV. CDR3: CASSFREGQTQYF. CDR3 DNA sequence: TGTGCCAGCAGCTTTAGGGAGGGCCAGACCCAGTACTTC. The whole variable domain, filled in from reference TRBV11-2 and TRBJ2-5, reads EAGVAQSPRYKIIEKRQSVAFWCNPISGHATLYWYQQILGQGPKLLIQFQNNGVVDDSQLPKDRFSAERLKGVDSTLKIQPAKLEDSAVYLCASSFREGQTQYFGPGTRLLVL.

This clone was seen more than once but under ten times. The chain is built from TRBV19 and TRBJ1-4; a weak D match, TRBD1 (6 bases). CDR3 length: 14 residues. Germline V gene lookup returns CDR1 LNHDA and CDR2 SQIVND (reference sequence). The V end was cut by 9 bases, the J end by 8 bases, with 19 bases between. CDR3 amino acids: CASLRGGAEEKLFF. The CDR3 DNA reads as TGTGCCAGCCTCAGAGGGGGGGCCGAGGAAAAACTGTTTTTT.

The genes are TRBV28 and TRBJ1-2; D might be TRBD1 (6 bases). The CDR3 has 17 amino acids. Germline assignment: CDR1 MDHEN and CDR2 SYDVKM. V lost 3 bases and J 1 base, leaving 18 bases between the germline ends. The CDR3 region is CASSLGGAGALNYGYTF. CDR3 coding DNA: TGTGCCAGCAGTTTGGGGGGGGCAGGAGCTCTTAACTATGGCTACACCTTC.

The table lists this clone with a count of one. The chain links TRBV6-5 to TRBJ1-2, with a possible D match to TRBD1 (5 bases). CDR1 is MNHEY, CDR2 SVGAGI, per germline. V dropped 0 bases and J dropped 8 bases, with 16 bases sitting between them. CDR3 size: 15 residues. The DNA of the CDR3 is TGTGCCAGCAGTTACTCGACAGCCTTGAGCTTGGGCTACACCTTC. Translating gives CASSYSTALSLGYTF.